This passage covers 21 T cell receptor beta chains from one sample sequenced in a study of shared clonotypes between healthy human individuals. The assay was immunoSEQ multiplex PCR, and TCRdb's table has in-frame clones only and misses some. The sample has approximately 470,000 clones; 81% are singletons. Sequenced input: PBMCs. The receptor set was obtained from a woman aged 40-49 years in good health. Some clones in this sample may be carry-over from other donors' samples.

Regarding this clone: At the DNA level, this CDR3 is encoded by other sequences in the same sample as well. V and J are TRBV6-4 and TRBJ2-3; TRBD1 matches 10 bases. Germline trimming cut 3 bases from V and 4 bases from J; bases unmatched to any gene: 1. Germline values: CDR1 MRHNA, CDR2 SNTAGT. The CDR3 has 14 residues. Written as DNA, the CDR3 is TGTGCCAGCAGTGATGGACAGGGGGCAGATACGCAGTATTTT. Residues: CASSDGQGADTQYF.

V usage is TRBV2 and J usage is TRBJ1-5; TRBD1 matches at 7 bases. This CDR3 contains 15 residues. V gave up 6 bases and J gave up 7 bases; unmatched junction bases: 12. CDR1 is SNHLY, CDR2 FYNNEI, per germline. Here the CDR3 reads CASSGDGAGGQPQHF. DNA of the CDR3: TGTGCCAGCAGCGGCGACGGAGCAGGGGGGCAGCCCCAGCATTTT.

The CDR3 DNA reads TGTGCCAGCAGCTCGACAGGGGGCTCCTACGAGCAGTACTTC. It codes for CASSSTGGSYEQYF. V and J are TRBV7-2 and TRBJ2-7, with 9 bases aligning to TRBD1. The V gene's germline CDR1 is SGHTA and CDR2 FQGNSA. V was clipped by 4 bases and J by 0 bases; unmatched bases: 1. This CDR3 is 14 amino acids long.

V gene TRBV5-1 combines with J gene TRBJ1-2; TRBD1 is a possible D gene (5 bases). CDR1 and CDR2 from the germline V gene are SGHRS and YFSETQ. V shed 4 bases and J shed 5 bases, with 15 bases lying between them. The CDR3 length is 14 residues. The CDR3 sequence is CASSELQGVYGYTF. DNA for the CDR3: TGCGCCAGCAGCGAACTTCAGGGAGTGTATGGCTACACCTTC. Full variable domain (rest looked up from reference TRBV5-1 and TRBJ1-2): KAGVTQTPRYLIKTRGQQVTLSCSPISGHRSVSWYQQTPGQGLQFLFEYFSETQRNKGNFPGRFSGRQFSNSRSEMNVSTLELGDSALYLCASSELQGVYGYTFGSGTRLTVV.

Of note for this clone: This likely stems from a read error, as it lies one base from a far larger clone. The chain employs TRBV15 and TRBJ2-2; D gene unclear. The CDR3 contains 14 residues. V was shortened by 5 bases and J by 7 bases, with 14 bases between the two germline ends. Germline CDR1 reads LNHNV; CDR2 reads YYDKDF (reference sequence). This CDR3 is CATSPSTWRGELFF. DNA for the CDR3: TGTGCCACCAGCCCCTCCACATGGCGCGGGGAGCTGTTTTTT.

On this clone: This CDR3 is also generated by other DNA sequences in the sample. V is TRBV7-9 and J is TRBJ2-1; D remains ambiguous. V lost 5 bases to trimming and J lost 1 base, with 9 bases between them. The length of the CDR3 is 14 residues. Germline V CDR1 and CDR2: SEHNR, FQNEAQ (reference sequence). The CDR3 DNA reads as TGTGCCAGCAGCCCCAGTGGGTCCTACAATGAGCAGTTCTTC. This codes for CASSPSGSYNEQFF.

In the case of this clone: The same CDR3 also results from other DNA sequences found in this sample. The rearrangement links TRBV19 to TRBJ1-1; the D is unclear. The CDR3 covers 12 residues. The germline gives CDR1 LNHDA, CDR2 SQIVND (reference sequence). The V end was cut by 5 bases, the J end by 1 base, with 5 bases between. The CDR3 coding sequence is TGTGCCAGTAGTCTCAGGAACACTGAAGCTTTCTTT. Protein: CASSLRNTEAFF.

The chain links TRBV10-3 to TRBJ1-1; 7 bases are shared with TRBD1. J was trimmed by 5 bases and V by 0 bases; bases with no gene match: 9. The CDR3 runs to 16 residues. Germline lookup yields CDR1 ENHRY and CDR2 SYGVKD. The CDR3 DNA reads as TGTGCCATCAGTGAGTCCAGGGGGGCGGCTGGGACTGAAGCTTTCTTT. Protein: CAISESRGAAGTEAFF.

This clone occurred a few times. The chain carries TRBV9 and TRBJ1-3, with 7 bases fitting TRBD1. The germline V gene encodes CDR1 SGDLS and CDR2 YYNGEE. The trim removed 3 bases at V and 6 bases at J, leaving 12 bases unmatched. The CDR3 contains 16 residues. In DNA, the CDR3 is TGTGCCAGCAGCGAGGAGGGGGCATTTAGATTAAACACCATATATTTT. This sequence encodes CASSEEGAFRLNTIYF.

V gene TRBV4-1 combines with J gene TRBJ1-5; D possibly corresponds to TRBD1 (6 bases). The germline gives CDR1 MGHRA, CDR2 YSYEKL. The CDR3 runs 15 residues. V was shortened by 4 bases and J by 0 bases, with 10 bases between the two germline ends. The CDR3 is CASSPTGHSNQPQHF. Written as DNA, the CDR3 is TGCGCCAGCAGCCCGACAGGTCATAGCAATCAGCCCCAGCATTTT.

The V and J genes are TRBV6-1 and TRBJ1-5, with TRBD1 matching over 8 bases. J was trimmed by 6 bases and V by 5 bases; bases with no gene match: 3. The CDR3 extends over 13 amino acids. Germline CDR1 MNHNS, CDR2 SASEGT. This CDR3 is CASSRQGSQPQHF. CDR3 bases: TGTGCCAGCAGTCGACAGGGGAGTCAGCCCCAGCATTTT.

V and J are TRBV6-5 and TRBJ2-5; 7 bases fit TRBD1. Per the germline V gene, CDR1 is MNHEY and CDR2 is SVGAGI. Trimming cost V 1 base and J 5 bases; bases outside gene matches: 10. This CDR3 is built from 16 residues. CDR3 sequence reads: CASSYFEWTGRETQYF. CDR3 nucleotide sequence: TGTGCCAGCAGTTACTTCGAATGGACAGGACGGGAGACCCAGTACTTC.

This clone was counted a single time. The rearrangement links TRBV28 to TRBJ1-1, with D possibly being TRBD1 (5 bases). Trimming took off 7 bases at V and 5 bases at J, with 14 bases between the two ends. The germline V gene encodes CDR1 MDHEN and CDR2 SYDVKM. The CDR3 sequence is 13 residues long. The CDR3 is CASIDPWGTEAFF. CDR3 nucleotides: TGTGCCAGCATAGACCCTTGGGGGACTGAAGCTTTCTTT.

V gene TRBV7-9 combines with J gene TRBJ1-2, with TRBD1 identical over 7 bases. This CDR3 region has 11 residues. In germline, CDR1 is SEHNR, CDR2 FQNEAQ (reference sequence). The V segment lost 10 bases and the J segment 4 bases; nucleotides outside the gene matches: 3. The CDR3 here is CATDRSYGYTF. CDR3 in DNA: TGTGCCACGGACAGGAGCTATGGCTACACCTTC.

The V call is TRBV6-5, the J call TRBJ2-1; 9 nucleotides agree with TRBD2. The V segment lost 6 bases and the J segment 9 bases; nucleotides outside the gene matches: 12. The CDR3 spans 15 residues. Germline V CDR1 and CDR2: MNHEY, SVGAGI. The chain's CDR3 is CASRPGTSPILEQFF. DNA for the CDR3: TGTGCCAGCAGGCCCGGGACTAGCCCTATCCTTGAGCAGTTCTTC.

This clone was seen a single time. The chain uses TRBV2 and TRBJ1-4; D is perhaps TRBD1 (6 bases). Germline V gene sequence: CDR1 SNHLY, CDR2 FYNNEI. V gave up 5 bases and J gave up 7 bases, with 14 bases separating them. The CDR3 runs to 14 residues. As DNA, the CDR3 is TGTGCCAGCAGTAGGGGGGTCGTTGGTGAAAAACTGTTTTTT. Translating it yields CASSRGVVGEKLFF.

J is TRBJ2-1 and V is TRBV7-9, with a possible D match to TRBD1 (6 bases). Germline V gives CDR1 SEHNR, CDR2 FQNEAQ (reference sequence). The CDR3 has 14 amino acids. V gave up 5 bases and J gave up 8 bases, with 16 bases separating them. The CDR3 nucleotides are TGTGCCAGCAGCCCTGGGGTCCCAGGGGATGAGCAGTTCTTC. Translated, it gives CASSPGVPGDEQFF.

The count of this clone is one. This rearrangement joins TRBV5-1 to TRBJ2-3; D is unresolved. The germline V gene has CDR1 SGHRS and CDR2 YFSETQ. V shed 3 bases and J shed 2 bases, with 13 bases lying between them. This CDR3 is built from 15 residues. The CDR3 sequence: CASSSAPDSTDTQYF. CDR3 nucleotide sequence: TGCGCCAGCAGCTCCGCCCCCGACTCCACAGATACGCAGTATTTT.

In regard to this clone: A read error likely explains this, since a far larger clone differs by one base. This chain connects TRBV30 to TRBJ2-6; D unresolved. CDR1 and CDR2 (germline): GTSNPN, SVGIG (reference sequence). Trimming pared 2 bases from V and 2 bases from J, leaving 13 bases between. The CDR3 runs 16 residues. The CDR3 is CAWSKLWWPGANVLTF. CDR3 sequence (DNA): TGTGCCTGGAGTAAATTATGGTGGCCTGGGGCCAACGTCCTGACTTTC. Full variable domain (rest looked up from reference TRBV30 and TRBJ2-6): SQTIHQWPATLVQPVGSPLSLECTVEGTSNPNLYWYRQAAGRGLQLLFYSVGIGQISSEVPQNLSASRPQDRQFILSSKKLLLSDSGFYLCAWSKLWWPGANVLTFGAGSRLTVL.

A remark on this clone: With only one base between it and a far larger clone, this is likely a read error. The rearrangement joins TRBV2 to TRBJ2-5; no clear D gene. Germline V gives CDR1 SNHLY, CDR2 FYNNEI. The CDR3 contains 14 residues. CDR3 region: CASSELDVQEAQYF. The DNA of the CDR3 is TGTGCCAGCAGTGAATTGGACGTGCAAGAGGCCCAGTACTTC.

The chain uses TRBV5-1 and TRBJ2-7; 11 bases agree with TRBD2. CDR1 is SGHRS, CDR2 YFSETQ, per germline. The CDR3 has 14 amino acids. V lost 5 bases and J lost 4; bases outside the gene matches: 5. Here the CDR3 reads CASRPGTSGYEQYF. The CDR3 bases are TGCGCCAGCAGACCCGGGACTAGCGGTTACGAGCAGTACTTC.